This TCR beta chain was identified in a study of human T cells and chemical hapten exposure. The time point was: patch test 3, about 24 weeks after DPC sensitization. Documented treatment: therapeutic diphenylcyclopropenone sensitization with weekly scalp DPC. TCRdb re-derived calls from the RACE reads in MiXCR, one entry per CDR3 protein. The sample yields 180,000 or so distinct CDR3 sequences, around a quarter seen once. This clonotype has more than one count but fewer than ten. The antigen is undetermined. The study, taken as a whole, reports: Donors' alopecia may make their immune response differ from healthy people's.

This TCR was recovered from a woman aged 40 to 49 with alopecia areata. Some clones in this sample may be carry-over from other donors' samples. The source material was whole blood, sampled in connection with sensitization to the hapten diphenylcyclopropenone (DPC).

The CDR3 nucleotides read TGTGCCAGCACTACTAGCGCCTACTACAATGAGCAGTTCTTC. It codes for CASTTSAYYNEQFF. The V and J genes are TRBV28 and TRBJ2-1; 7 bases agree with TRBD2. Germline CDR1 MDHEN, CDR2 SYDVKM. Trimming removed 7 bases from V and 3 bases from J; junction bases left unmatched: 6. This CDR3 is built from 14 residues.